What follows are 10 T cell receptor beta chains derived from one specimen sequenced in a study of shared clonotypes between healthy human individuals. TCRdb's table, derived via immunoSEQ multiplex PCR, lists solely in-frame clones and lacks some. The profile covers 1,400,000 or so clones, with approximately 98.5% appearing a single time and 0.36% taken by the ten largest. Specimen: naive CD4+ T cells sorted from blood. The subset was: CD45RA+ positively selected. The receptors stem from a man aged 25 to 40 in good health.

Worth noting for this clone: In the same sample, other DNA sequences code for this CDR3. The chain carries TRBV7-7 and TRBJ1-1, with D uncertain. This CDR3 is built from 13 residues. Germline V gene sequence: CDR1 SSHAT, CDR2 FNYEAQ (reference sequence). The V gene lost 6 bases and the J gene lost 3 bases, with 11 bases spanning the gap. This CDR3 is CASSLRLHTEAFF. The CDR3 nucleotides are TGTGCCAGCAGTCTCCGACTCCACACTGAAGCTTTCTTT.

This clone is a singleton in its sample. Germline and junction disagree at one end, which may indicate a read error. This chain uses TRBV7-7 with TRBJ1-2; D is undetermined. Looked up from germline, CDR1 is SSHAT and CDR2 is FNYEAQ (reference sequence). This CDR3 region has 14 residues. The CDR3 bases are TGTGCTAGCAGCTTAGACCGGCAGAACTATGGCTACACCTTC. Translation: CASSLDRQNYGYTF.

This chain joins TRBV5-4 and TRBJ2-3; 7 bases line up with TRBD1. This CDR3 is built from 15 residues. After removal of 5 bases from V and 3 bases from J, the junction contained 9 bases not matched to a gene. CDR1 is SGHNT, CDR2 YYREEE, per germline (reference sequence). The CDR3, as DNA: TGTGCCAGCAGTTCTGCAGGGGGTGCGACAGATACGCAGTATTTT. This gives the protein CASSSAGGATDTQYF.

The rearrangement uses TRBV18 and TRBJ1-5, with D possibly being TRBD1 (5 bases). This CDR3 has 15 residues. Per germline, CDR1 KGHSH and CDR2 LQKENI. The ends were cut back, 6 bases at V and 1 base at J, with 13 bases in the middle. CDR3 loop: CASSPTDLSNQPQHF. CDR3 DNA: TGTGCCAGCTCGCCGACAGACTTGAGCAATCAGCCCCAGCATTTT.

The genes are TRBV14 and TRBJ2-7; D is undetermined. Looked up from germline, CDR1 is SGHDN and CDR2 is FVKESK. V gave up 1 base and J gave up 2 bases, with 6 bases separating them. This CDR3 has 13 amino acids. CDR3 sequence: CASSQVVAYEQYF. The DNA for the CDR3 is TGTGCCAGCAGCCAAGTGGTCGCCTACGAGCAGTACTTC.

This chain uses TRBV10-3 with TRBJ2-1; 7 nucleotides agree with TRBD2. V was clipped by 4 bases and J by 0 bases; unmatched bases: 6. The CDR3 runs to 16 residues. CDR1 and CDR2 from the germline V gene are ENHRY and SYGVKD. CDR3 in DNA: TGTGCCATCAGTGCCCTAGCGGATAGCTCCTACAATGAGCAGTTCTTC. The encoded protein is CAISALADSSYNEQFF.

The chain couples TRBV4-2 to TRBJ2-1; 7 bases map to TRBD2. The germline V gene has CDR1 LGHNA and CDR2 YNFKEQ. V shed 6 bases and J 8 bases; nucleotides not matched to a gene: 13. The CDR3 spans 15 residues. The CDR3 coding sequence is TGTGCCAGCAGTCCCAAAGCGGGAATGATCGATGAGCAGTTCTTC. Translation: CASSPKAGMIDEQFF.

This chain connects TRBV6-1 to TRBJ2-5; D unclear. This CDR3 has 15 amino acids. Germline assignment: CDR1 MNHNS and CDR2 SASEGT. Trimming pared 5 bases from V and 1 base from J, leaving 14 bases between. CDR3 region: CASSILQAFQETQYF. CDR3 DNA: TGTGCCAGCAGTATCCTTCAGGCCTTCCAAGAGACCCAGTACTTC.

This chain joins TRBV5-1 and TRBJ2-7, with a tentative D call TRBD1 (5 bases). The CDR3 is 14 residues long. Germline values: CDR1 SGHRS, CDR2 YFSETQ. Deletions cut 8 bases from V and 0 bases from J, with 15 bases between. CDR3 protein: CASRFRTNSYEQYF. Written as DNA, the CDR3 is TGCGCCAGTAGATTTCGGACAAACTCCTACGAGCAGTACTTC. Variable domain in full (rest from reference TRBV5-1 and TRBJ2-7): KAGVTQTPRYLIKTRGQQVTLSCSPISGHRSVSWYQQTPGQGLQFLFEYFSETQRNKGNFPGRFSGRQFSNSRSEMNVSTLELGDSALYLCASRFRTNSYEQYFGPGTRLTVT.

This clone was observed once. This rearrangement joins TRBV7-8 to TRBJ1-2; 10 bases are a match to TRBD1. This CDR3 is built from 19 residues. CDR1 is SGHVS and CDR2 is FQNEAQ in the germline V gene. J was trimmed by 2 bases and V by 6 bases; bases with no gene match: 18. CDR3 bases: TGTGCCAGCAGACTCAAACCGGGACAGGGGCGAACCATCAACTATGGCTACACCTTC. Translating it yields CASRLKPGQGRTINYGYTF.